The 29 T cell receptor beta chains below all came from one sample that was sequenced in a study of regulatory and conventional T cells in RAG deficiency. Conventional CD4+ T cells were sorted from blood as CD25-low CD127-high cells. TCRdb's table, derived via immunoSEQ multiplex PCR, lists solely in-frame clones and lacks some. This table holds fewer than 15,000 clones, roughly 93% found once. Another study also made use of these data, one on regulatory T cells. That paper states: The primer mix had 52 TRBV and 13 TRBJ primers.

The material sequenced was CD4+ effector T cells sorted from blood. All receptors come from a human donor in good health.

The CDR3 coding sequence is TGTGCCAGCAGTTACACAGGGGATAGCAATCAGCCCCAGCATTTT. This translates into CASSYTGDSNQPQHF. This rearrangement joins TRBV6-5 to TRBJ1-5; 7 bases map to TRBD1. There are 15 residues in the CDR3. With V trimmed by 2 bases and J by 0 bases, 1 base remained unmatched. In germline, CDR1 is MNHEY, CDR2 SVGAGI.

This chain uses TRBV2 with TRBJ2-7, with TRBD2 identical over 10 bases. CDR3 length equals 18 residues. Trimming took 3 bases from V and 2 from J; bases not matched to a gene: 13. Per germline, CDR1 SNHLY and CDR2 FYNNEI. This CDR3 is CASSDPLAGGPQAYEQYF. CDR3 coding DNA: TGTGCCAGCAGTGACCCATTAGCGGGAGGACCCCAAGCCTACGAGCAGTACTTC. Full variable domain (rest looked up from reference TRBV2 and TRBJ2-7): EPEVTQTPSHQVTQMGQEVILRCVPISNHLYFYWYRQILGQKVEFLVSFYNNEISEKSEIFDDQFSVERPDGSNFTLKIRSTKLEDSAMYFCASSDPLAGGPQAYEQYFGPGTRLTVT.

The chain couples TRBV27 to TRBJ2-2; tentative D call: TRBD2 (6 bases). The CDR3 sequence is 18 residues long. CDR1 and CDR2 from the germline V gene are MNHEY and SMNVEV (reference sequence). V lost 1 base and J lost 0, with 15 bases in between. CDR3 protein: CASSLWRGGSSNTGELFF. The CDR3 DNA is TGTGCCAGCAGTTTATGGCGGGGAGGATCGTCGAACACCGGGGAGCTGTTTTTT.

This chain uses TRBV5-6 with TRBJ1-6; D might be TRBD1 (6 bases). Per germline, CDR1 SGHDT and CDR2 YYEEEE. The CDR3 contains 18 residues. V lost 3 bases and J 0 bases, leaving 16 bases between the germline ends. The CDR3 DNA reads TGTGCCAGCAGCTCCCAACGGACAGCAAGCTCCTATAATTCACCCCTCCACTTT. This codes for CASSSQRTASSYNSPLHF.

This clone was observed a single time. This sequence joins TRBV12-5 and TRBJ2-5, with D tentatively TRBD2 (5 bases). Germline V gives CDR1 LGHNT, CDR2 FRNRAP. The V gene lost 5 bases and the J gene lost 2 bases, with 12 bases spanning the gap. This CDR3 spans 14 amino acids. This CDR3 reads CASGHGGKQETQYF. CDR3 sequence (DNA): TGTGCTAGTGGTCATGGAGGAAAGCAAGAGACCCAGTACTTC.

J is TRBJ1-6 and V is TRBV2, with 11 nucleotides matching TRBD1. CDR1 and CDR2 (germline): SNHLY, FYNNEI. V shed 5 bases, J shed 7 bases, and the junction held 1 base outside the gene matches. The CDR3 is made up of 14 amino acids. The CDR3 DNA follows: TGTGCCAGCAGTCGGACAGGGGGCAATTCACCCCTCCACTTT. As protein: CASSRTGGNSPLHF.

The chain carries TRBV7-9 and TRBJ2-1, with TRBD2 identical over 9 bases. CDR3 length: 16 amino acids. Trimming cost V 0 bases and J 7 bases; bases outside gene matches: 7. Germline V CDR1 and CDR2: SEHNR, FQNEAQ (reference sequence). The CDR3 protein is CASSLAPSGVGNEQFF. The CDR3 nucleotides read TGTGCCAGCAGCTTAGCGCCTAGCGGGGTAGGGAATGAGCAGTTCTTC.

The table lists this clone with a few counts. The chain links TRBV5-4 to TRBJ2-1, with TRBD1 matching 10 bases. The CDR3 has 15 amino acids. Germline V CDR1 and CDR2: SGHNT, YYREEE (reference sequence). With V trimmed by 4 bases and J by 6 bases, 7 bases remained unmatched. The CDR3 region has the DNA TGTGCCAGCAGCGGCGGGACAGGGGACCCCAATGAGCAGTTCTTC. This translates into CASSGGTGDPNEQFF.

The rearrangement links TRBV7-2 to TRBJ1-2; D unresolved. The V and J ends lost 1 base and 7 bases respectively, with 22 bases between them. Germline V gene lookup returns CDR1 SGHTA and CDR2 FQGNSA. The CDR3 loop spans 17 amino acids. CDR3 nucleotides: TGTGCCAGCAGCTTAGTTTTGACAATAAAATCTCCTGGTGGCTACACCTTC. This translates into CASSLVLTIKSPGGYTF.

The chain carries TRBV18 and TRBJ1-4; tentatively, D is TRBD1 (5 bases). Germline assignment: CDR1 KGHSH and CDR2 LQKENI. The CDR3 length is 16 residues. Trimming took 5 bases from V and 0 from J, leaving 13 bases between them. In DNA form, the CDR3 reads TGTGCCAGCTCAGCCATAACAGGCACAACTAATGAAAAACTGTTTTTT. Protein product: CASSAITGTTNEKLFF.

The gene calls are TRBV19 and TRBJ1-6; weak D call: TRBD1 (6 bases). The CDR3 consists of 18 residues. The V end was cut by 5 bases, the J end by 1 base, with 18 bases between. Germline V gives CDR1 LNHDA, CDR2 SQIVND (reference sequence). The CDR3 here is CASSLRTAEGSYNSPLHF. Written as DNA, the CDR3 is TGTGCCAGTAGTCTACGGACAGCCGAGGGATCCTATAATTCACCCCTCCACTTT.

The rearrangement uses TRBV7-6 and TRBJ1-4; 10 nucleotides line up with TRBD1. The V gene's germline CDR1 is SGHVS and CDR2 FNYEAQ. The CDR3 has 16 amino acids. V shed 5 bases and J 7 bases; nucleotides not matched to a gene: 10. CDR3 sequence reads: CASSRRQGARAEKLFF. The CDR3 nucleotides read TGTGCCAGCAGCCGACGACAGGGGGCCCGGGCTGAAAAACTGTTTTTT.

This clone was detected once. The gene calls are TRBV19 and TRBJ1-5; 7 nucleotides match TRBD1. The germline gives CDR1 LNHDA, CDR2 SQIVND (reference sequence). CDR3 length: 14 amino acids. V trimming: 6 bases; J trimming: 7 bases; junction bases outside the gene matches: 9. The DNA for the CDR3 is TGTGCCAGTAGGGTGACAGGGATGGGACAGCCCCAGCATTTT. It specifies CASRVTGMGQPQHF.

This chain links TRBV7-2 with TRBJ2-1; D is undetermined. With 5 bases removed from V and 9 bases from J, the gap between germline ends came to 14 bases. The CDR3 sequence is 13 residues long. CDR1 and CDR2 from the germline V gene are SGHTA and FQGNSA. The CDR3: CASSPYPTSEQFF. DNA of the CDR3: TGTGCCAGCAGCCCGTACCCGACGAGTGAGCAGTTCTTC.

This clone was seen once. J is TRBJ2-6 and V is TRBV5-4; D is undetermined. This CDR3 has 15 amino acids. CDR1 is SGHNT, CDR2 YYREEE, per germline (reference sequence). Deletions cut 0 bases from V and 4 bases from J, with 8 bases between. CDR3 region: CASSLVTVGANVLTF. In DNA, the CDR3 is TGTGCCAGCAGCTTGGTCACAGTGGGGGCCAACGTCCTGACTTTC.

This clone turned up a few times. V usage is TRBV9 and J usage is TRBJ2-2; 10 bases align to TRBD1. The CDR3 spans 16 residues. Trimming removed 4 bases from V and 4 bases from J; junction bases left unmatched: 7. The germline V gene encodes CDR1 SGDLS and CDR2 YYNGEE. As DNA, the CDR3 is TGTGCCAGCAGCCCCCGACAGGGGGCGCCCACCGGGGAGCTGTTTTTT. Translating it yields CASSPRQGAPTGELFF.

The V call is TRBV6-1, the J call TRBJ2-7; D remains ambiguous. This CDR3 contains 14 residues. Between the trimmed V and J ends, which lost 7 bases and 0 bases, there was a span of 13 bases. In germline, CDR1 is MNHNS, CDR2 SASEGT. CDR3 residues: CASIRAASSYEQYF. CDR3 bases: TGTGCCAGCATAAGGGCCGCTAGCTCCTACGAGCAGTACTTC.

The chain combines TRBV7-9 with TRBJ2-3; 7 nucleotides agree with TRBD2. The ends lost 3 bases at V and 0 bases at J; junction bases unmatched: 12. Germline V gene sequence: CDR1 SEHNR, CDR2 FQNEAQ (reference sequence). The CDR3 contains 18 residues. The chain's CDR3 is CASSFYRGLAESTDTQYF. Here the CDR3 DNA reads TGTGCCAGCAGCTTTTATAGGGGCCTAGCGGAAAGCACAGATACGCAGTATTTT.

This clone was seen just once. This sequence joins TRBV5-4 and TRBJ1-2; D call uncertain. Between the trimmed V and J ends, which lost 0 bases and 0 bases, there was a span of 9 bases. This CDR3 is 15 amino acids long. Germline V lookup: CDR1 SGHNT, CDR2 YYREEE (reference sequence). The CDR3 bases are TGTGCCAGCAGCTTGGAAAATGAAGCTAACTATGGCTACACCTTC. This sequence encodes CASSLENEANYGYTF.

The rearrangement joins TRBV7-9 to TRBJ1-2, with D unclear. Deletions cut 8 bases from V and 1 base from J, with 5 bases between. The CDR3 totals 11 residues. Germline V gives CDR1 SEHNR, CDR2 FQNEAQ (reference sequence). The CDR3 reads CASGDNYGYTF. The CDR3, as DNA: TGTGCCAGCGGGGATAACTATGGCTACACCTTC.

The rearrangement uses TRBV5-4 and TRBJ2-3; 10 bases match TRBD2. The CDR3 is 16 residues long. Germline V gene lookup returns CDR1 SGHNT and CDR2 YYREEE (reference sequence). The ends lost 2 bases at V and 2 bases at J; junction bases unmatched: 5. The CDR3 sequence is CASSFPSGSLTDTQYF. As DNA, the CDR3 is TGTGCCAGCAGCTTCCCTAGCGGGAGTCTCACAGATACGCAGTATTTT.

The J gene is TRBJ1-5, the V gene TRBV6-6; D gene uncertain. CDR3 length: 14 amino acids. V lost 0 bases, J lost 7 bases, and 10 bases lay in between. The germline gives CDR1 MNHNY, CDR2 SVGAGI (reference sequence). The CDR3 region is CASSYSRGGQPQHF. In DNA form, the CDR3 reads TGTGCCAGCAGTTACTCGAGAGGCGGCCAGCCCCAGCATTTT.

V gene TRBV4-2 combines with J gene TRBJ2-7; 10 bases are a match to TRBD2. V shed 11 bases and J 7 bases; nucleotides not matched to a gene: 17. CDR3 length equals 15 residues. Germline CDR1 and CDR2: LGHNA and YNFKEQ. CDR3 DNA sequence: TGTGCCTCAAGCGGGGCAAGCGGGAGGGCCGGGGAGCAGTACTTC. Translated, it gives CASSGASGRAGEQYF.

The chain joins TRBV4-3 to TRBJ1-2, with unresolved D. V lost 1 base and J 6 bases, leaving 3 bases between the germline ends. The CDR3 loop spans 11 amino acids. Per the germline V gene, CDR1 is LGHNA and CDR2 is YSLEER. The CDR3, as DNA: TGCGCCAGCAGCCAAGGAGATGGCTACACCTTC. Its translation is CASSQGDGYTF.

This chain joins TRBV7-3 and TRBJ1-1; 8 bases align to TRBD1. CDR1 is SGHTA, CDR2 FQGTGA, per germline. J lost 1 base, V lost 2 bases, and 3 bases had no gene match. There are 15 residues in the CDR3. As DNA, the CDR3 is TGTGCCAGCAGCTTACAGGGGGCGAGGAACACTGAAGCTTTCTTT. It encodes CASSLQGARNTEAFF. Full variable domain (rest looked up from reference TRBV7-3 and TRBJ1-1): GAGVSQTPSNKVTEKGKYVELRCDPISGHTALYWYRQSLGQGPEFLIYFQGTGAADDSGLPNDRFFAVRPEGSVSTLKIQRTERGDSAVYLCASSLQGARNTEAFFGQGTRLTVV.

The chain links TRBV15 to TRBJ2-7; no definite D call. CDR3 length: 14 amino acids. Germline V gene sequence: CDR1 LNHNV, CDR2 YYDKDF (reference sequence). The ends were cut back, 1 base at V and 5 bases at J, with 12 bases in the middle. CDR3 coding DNA: TGTGCCACCAGCAGAGCTTCGGGTACGGACGAGCAGTACTTC. Protein sequence: CATSRASGTDEQYF.

V and J are TRBV11-3 and TRBJ1-1, with D maybe TRBD1 (5 bases). Deletions cut 5 bases from V and 4 bases from J, with 14 bases between. Looked up from germline, CDR1 is SGHNT and CDR2 is YENEEA. The CDR3 extends over 14 amino acids. The CDR3 reads CASSKTGRITEAFF. For the CDR3, the DNA is TGTGCCAGCAGCAAAACGGGACGGATCACTGAAGCTTTCTTT.

The chain couples TRBV27 to TRBJ1-2, with 10 positions matching TRBD1. The CDR3 totals 15 residues. Germline assignment: CDR1 MNHEY and CDR2 SMNVEV (reference sequence). V was pared by 5 bases and J by 6 bases, with 9 bases of the junction left unmatched. The CDR3: CASSIRWTGGNGYTF. The CDR3 DNA reads TGTGCCAGCAGTATCCGATGGACAGGGGGGAATGGCTACACCTTC.

CDR3 loop: CASSPGTGNQPQHF. The CDR3 nucleotides read TGTGCCAGCTCACCCGGGACGGGAAATCAGCCCCAGCATTTT. This chain links TRBV18 with TRBJ1-5; D perhaps matches TRBD1 (5 bases). This CDR3 has 14 residues. V lost 3 bases to trimming and J lost 4 bases, with 10 bases between them. The germline V gene encodes CDR1 KGHSH and CDR2 LQKENI. The entire variable domain, with the rest obtained from reference TRBV18 and TRBJ1-5, is as follows: NAGVMQNPRHLVRRRGQEARLRCSPMKGHSHVYWYRQLPEEGLKFMVYLQKENIIDESGMPKERFSAEFPKEGPSILRIQQVVRGDSAAYFCASSPGTGNQPQHFGDGTRLSIL.